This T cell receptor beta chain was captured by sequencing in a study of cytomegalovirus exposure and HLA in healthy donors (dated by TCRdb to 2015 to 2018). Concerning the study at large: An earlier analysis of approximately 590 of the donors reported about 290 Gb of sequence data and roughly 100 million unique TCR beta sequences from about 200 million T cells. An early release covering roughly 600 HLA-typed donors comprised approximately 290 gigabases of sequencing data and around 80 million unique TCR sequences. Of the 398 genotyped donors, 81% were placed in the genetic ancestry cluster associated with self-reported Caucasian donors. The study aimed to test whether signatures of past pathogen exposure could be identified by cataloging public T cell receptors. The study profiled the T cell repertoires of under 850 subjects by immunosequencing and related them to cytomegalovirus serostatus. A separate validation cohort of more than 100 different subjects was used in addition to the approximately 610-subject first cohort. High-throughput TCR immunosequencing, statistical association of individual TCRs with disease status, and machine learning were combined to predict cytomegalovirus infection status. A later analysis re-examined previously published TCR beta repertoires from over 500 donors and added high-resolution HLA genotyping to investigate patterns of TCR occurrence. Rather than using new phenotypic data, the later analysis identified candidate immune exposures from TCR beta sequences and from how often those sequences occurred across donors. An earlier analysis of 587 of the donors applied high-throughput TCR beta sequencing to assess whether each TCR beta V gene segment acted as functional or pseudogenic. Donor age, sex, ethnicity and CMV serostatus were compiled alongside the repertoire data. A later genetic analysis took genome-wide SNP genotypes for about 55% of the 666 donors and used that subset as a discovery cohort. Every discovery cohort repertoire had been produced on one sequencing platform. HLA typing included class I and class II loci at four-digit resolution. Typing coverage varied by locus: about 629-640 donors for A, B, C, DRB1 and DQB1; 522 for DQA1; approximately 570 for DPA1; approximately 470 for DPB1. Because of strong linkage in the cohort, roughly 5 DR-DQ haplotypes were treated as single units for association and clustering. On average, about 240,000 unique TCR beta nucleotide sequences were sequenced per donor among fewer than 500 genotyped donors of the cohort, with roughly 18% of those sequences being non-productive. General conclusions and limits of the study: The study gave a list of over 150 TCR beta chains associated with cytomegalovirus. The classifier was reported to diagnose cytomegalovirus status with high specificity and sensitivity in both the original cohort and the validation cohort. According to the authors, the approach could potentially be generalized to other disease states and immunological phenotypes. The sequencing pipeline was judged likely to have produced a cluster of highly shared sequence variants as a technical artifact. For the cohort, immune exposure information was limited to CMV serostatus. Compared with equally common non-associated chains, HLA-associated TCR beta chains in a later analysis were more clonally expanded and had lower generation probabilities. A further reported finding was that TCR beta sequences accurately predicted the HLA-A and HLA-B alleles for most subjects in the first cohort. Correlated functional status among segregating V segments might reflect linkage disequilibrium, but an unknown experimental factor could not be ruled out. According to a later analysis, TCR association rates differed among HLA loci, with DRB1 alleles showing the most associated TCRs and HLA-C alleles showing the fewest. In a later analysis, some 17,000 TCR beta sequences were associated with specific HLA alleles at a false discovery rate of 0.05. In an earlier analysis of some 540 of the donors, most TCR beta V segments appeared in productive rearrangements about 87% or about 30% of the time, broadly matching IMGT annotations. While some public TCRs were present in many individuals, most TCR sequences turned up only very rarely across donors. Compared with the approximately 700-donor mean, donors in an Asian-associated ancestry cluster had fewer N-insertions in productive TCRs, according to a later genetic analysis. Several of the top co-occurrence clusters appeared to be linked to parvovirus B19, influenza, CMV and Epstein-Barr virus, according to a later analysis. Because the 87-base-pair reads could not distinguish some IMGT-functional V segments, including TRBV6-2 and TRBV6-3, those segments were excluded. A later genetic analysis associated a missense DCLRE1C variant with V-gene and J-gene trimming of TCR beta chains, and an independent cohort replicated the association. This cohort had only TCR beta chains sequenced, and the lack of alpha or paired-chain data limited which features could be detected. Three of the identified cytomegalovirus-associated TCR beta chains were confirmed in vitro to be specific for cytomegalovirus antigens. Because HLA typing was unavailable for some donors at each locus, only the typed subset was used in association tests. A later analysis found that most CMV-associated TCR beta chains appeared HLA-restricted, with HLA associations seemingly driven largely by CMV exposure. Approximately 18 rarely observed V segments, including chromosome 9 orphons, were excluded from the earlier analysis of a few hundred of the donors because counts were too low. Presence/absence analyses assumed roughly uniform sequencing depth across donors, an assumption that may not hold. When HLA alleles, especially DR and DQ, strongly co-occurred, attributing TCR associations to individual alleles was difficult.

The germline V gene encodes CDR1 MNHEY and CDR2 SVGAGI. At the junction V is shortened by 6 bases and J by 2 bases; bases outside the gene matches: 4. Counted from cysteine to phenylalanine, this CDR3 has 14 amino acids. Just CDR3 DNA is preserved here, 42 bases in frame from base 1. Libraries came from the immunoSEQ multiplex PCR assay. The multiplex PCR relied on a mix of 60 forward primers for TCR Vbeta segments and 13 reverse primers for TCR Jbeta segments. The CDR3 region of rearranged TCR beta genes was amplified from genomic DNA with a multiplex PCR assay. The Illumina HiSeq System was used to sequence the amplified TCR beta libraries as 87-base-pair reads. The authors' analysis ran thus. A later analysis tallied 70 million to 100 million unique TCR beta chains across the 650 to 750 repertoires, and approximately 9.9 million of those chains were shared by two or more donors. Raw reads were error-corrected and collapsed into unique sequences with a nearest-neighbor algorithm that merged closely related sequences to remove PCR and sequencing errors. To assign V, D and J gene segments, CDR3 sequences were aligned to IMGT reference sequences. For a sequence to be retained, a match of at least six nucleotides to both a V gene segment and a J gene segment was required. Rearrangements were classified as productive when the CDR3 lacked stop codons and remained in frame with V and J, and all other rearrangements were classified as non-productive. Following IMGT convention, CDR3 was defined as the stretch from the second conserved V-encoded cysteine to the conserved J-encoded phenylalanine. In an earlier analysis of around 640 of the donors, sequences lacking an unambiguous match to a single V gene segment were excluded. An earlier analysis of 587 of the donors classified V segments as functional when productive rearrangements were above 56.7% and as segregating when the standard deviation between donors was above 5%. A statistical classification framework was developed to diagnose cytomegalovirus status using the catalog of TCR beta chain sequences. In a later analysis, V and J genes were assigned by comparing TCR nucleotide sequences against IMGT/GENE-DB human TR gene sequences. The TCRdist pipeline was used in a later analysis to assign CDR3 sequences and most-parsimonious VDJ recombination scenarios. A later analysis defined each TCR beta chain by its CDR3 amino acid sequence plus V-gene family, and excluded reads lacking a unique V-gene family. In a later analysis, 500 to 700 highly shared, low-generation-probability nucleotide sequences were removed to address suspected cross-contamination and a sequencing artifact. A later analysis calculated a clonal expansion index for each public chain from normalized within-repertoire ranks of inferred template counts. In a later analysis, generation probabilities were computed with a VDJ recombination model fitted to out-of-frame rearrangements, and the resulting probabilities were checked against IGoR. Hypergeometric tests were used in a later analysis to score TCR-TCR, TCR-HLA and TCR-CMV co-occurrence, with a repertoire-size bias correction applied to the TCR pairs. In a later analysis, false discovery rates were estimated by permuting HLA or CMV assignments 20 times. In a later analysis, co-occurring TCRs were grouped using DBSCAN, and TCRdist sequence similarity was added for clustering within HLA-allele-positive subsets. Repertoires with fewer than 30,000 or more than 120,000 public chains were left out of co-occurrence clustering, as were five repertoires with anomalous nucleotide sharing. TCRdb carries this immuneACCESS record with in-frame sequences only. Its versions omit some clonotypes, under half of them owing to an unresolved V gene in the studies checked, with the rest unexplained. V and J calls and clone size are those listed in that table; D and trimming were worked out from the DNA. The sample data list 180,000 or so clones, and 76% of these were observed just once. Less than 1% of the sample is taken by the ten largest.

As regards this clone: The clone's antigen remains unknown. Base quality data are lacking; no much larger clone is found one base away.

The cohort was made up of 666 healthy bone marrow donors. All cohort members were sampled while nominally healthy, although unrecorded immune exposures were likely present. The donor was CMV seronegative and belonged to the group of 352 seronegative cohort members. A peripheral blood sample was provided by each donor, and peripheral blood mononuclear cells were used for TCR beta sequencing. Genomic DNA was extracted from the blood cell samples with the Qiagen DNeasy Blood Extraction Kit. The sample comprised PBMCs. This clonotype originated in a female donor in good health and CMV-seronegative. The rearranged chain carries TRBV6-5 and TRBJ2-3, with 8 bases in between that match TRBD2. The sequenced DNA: TGTGCCAGCAGGCCGACTAGCGACACAGATACGCAGTATTTT. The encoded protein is CASRPTSDTDTQYF.